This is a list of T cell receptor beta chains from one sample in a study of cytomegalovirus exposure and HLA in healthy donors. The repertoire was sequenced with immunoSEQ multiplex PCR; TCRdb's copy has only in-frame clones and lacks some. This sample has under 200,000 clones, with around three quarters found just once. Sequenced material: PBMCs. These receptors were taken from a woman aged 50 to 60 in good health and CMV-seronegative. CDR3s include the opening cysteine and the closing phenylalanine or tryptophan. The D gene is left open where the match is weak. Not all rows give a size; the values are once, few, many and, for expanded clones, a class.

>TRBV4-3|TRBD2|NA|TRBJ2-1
CASSLQRGPYNEQFF
TGCGCCAGCAGCCTACAGCGGGGGCCTTACAATGAGCAGTTCTTC
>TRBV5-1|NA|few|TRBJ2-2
CASSEIPTNTGELFF
TGCGCCAGCAGCGAGATACCTACGAACACCGGGGAGCTGTTTTTT
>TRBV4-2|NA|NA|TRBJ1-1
CASSQEGYMREEAFF
TGTGCCAGCAGCCAAGAAGGGTATATGCGGGAAGAAGCTTTCTTT
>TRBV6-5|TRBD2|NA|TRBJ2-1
CATTKAGGGNEQFF
TGTGCCACCACCAAAGCGGGGGGAGGCAATGAGCAGTTCTTC
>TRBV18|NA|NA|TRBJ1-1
CASSPQEYTEAFF
TGTGCCAGCTCACCACAGGAGTACACTGAAGCTTTCTTT
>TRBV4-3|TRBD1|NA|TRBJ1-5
CASSQVRIGQGPQQSTQHF
TGCGCCAGCAGCCAAGTGCGGATTGGACAGGGACCCCAGCAATCAACCCAGCATTTT
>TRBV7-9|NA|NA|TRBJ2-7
CASSLAPRTASWEQYF
TGTGCCAGCAGCTTAGCCCCAAGGACAGCATCATGGGAGCAGTACTTC
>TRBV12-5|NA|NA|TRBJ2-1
CASGLDRTEAMYNEQFF
TGTGCTAGTGGTTTGGACCGGACAGAGGCTATGTACAATGAGCAGTTCTTC
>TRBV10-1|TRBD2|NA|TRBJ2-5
CASTYAASGRSQETQYF
TGCGCCAGCACTTACGCCGCGAGCGGGAGGTCCCAAGAGACCCAGTACTTC
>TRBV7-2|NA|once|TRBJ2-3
CASSQGLRGRADTQYF
TGTGCCAGCAGCCAAGGCTTGAGGGGGAGGGCAGATACGCAGTATTTT
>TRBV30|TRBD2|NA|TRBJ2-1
CAWNPSGHINEQFF
TGTGCCTGGAACCCTAGCGGGCACATTAATGAGCAGTTCTTC
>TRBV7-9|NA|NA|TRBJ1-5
CASSPGQSQPQHF
TGTGCCAGCAGCCCCGGACAGTCTCAGCCCCAGCATTTT
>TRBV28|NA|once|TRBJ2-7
CASSWGRFAKVSDEQYF
TGTGCCAGCAGTTGGGGAAGATTCGCTAAGGTTAGCGACGAGCAGTACTTC
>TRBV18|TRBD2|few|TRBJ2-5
CASSPPSGGAWGETQYF
TGTGCCAGCTCACCACCAAGCGGGGGGGCCTGGGGAGAGACCCAGTACTTC
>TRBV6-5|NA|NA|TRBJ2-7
CASSYAGGESYEQYF
TGTGCCAGCAGTTACGCCGGAGGCGAGAGTTACGAGCAGTACTTC
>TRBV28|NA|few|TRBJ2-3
CASSSVHLEGTDTQYF
TGTGCCAGCAGTTCAGTGCACCTCGAGGGCACAGATACGCAGTATTTT
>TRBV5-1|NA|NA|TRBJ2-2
CASSLAYGGELFF
TGCGCCAGCAGCTTGGCCTATGGCGGGGAGCTGTTTTTT
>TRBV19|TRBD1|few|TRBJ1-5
CASSTPPQGARNQPQHF
TGTGCCAGTAGTACCCCCCCTCAGGGGGCGCGCAATCAGCCCCAGCATTTT
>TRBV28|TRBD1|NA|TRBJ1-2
CASSRDRGAGGGYTF
TGTGCCAGCAGCCGGGACAGGGGAGCGGGGGGGGGCTACACCTTC
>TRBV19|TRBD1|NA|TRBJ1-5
CASSTGQGEQNQPQHF
TGTGCCAGTAGTACGGGACAGGGGGAACAAAATCAGCCCCAGCATTTT
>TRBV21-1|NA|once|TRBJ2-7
CASSNGSTTYEQYF
TGTGCCAGCAGCAACGGGTCCACAACTTACGAGCAGTACTTC
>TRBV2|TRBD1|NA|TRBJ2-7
CASSYLTGDYEQYF
TGTGCCAGCAGCTACCTCACAGGGGACTACGAGCAGTACTTC
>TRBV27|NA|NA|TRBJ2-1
CASSPQTYRAGEQFF
TGTGCCAGCTCTCCCCAAACCTACAGGGCCGGGGAACAGTTCTTC
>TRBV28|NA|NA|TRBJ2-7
CASSANRYEQYF
TGTGCCAGCAGCGCCAACAGATACGAGCAGTACTTC
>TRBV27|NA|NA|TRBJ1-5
CASKAAGGSNQPQHF
TGTGCCAGCAAAGCGGCAGGAGGGAGCAATCAGCCCCAGCATTTT
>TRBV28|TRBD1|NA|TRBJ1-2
CASSFAGTVDLSGYTF
TGTGCCAGCAGTTTTGCCGGGACAGTCGATCTATCTGGCTACACCTTC
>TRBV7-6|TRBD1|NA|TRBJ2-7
CASSPWDRDYEQYF
TGTGCCAGCAGCCCCTGGGACAGGGATTACGAGCAGTACTTC
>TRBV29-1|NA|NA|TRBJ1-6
CSVGDNLNSPLHF
TGCAGCGTAGGCGACAACTTAAATTCACCCCTCCACTTT
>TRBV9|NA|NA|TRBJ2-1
CASNPASYNEQFF
TGTGCCAGCAACCCCGCGAGCTACAATGAGCAGTTCTTC
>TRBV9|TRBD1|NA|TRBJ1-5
CASSPGTGGQPQHF
TGTGCCAGCAGCCCGGGGACAGGAGGTCAGCCCCAGCATTTT
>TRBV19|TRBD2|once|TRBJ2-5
CASSWWGGETQYF
TGTGCCAGTAGCTGGTGGGGGGGAGAGACCCAGTACTTC
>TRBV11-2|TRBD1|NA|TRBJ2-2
CASSVDRVDTGELFF
TGTGCCAGCAGCGTAGACAGGGTTGACACCGGGGAGCTGTTTTTT
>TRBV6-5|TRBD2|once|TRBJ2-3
CASSRPSGGTDTQYF
TGTGCCAGCAGTAGGCCTAGCGGGGGCACAGATACGCAGTATTTT
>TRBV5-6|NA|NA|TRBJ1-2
CASSPSGGAGYGYTF
TGTGCCAGCAGCCCCTCTGGGGGGGCTGGCTATGGCTACACCTTC
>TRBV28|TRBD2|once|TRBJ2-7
CASSGGVAYEQYF
TGTGCCAGCAGTGGGGGGGTGGCCTACGAGCAGTACTTC
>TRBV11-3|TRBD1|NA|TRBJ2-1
CASSRGAGGYNEQFF
TGTGCCAGCAGCCGAGGGGCAGGGGGATACAATGAGCAGTTCTTC
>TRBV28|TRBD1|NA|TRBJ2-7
CASAGGPGTYEQYF
TGTGCCAGCGCAGGGGGACCCGGCACCTACGAGCAGTACTTC
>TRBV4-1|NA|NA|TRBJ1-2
CASSQEGHPGYGYTF
TGCGCCAGCAGCCAAGAGGGCCACCCGGGGTATGGCTACACCTTC
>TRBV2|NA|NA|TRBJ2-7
CASSGGGTRTYEQYF
TGTGCCAGCAGTGGTGGAGGGACCCGTACCTACGAGCAGTACTTC
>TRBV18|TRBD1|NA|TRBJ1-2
CASSPPGTANYGYTF
TGTGCCAGCTCACCGCCCGGGACAGCTAACTATGGCTACACCTTC